Shown below are 21 T cell receptor beta chains from a single sample sequenced in a study of tumor-infiltrating lymphocytes in primary liver carcinoma. Starting from about 0.5 ug of total RNA, TCR beta cDNA was produced with a primer in the constant region. Slightly modified ARM-PCR served as the procedure for the TCR beta libraries. These libraries came from three rounds of nested multiplex PCR. For approximately 9 cycles apiece, the opening two PCR rounds ran with TRBV1-TRBV30 forward primers and a C-beta reverse primer. TCRdb reanalysed the multiplex PCR reads using MiXCR and keeps one entry per CDR3 protein. Of about 22,000 distinct CDR3 sequences listed, about 84% are singletons. Bulk tissue was left unsorted, and RNA and DNA were co-extracted from about 19-30 mg of it. Material for sequencing was liver tumor tissue from sampling region 2. As for subset: tumor region T2, inferior pole. The receptors come from a woman in her 30s with primary liver carcinoma and hepatitis B virus infection.

A word on this clonotype: The junction shows a germline mismatch at one end, possibly a read error. The chain couples TRBV11-2 to TRBJ1-4, with D possibly TRBD1 on 5 matching bases. Germline values: CDR1 SGHAT, CDR2 FQNNGV. The CDR3 runs 12 residues. CDR3 DNA: TGTGCCAGCAGCCCCCGGGGGGGAAAATTGATTTTT. It yields the protein CASSPRGGKLIF.

As for this clonotype: Likely a read error: the CDR3 ends without its conserved phenylalanine or tryptophan. V usage is TRBV6-6 and J usage is TRBJ1-3, with D unclear. The V end lost 2 bases, the J end lost 4 bases, and 15 bases lay between the germline ends. The CDR3 covers 16 residues. Germline V gives CDR1 MNHNY, CDR2 SVGAGI (reference sequence). In nucleotides, the CDR3 is TGTGCCAGCAGTTACGGATCGGGGATTACCGGAAACACCATATATTTA. Translated, it gives CASSYGSGITGNTIYL.

In its sample, this clonotype was seen once. At one end the junction does not follow the germline gene, possibly because of a read error. The rearrangement joins TRBV10-3 to TRBJ2-3; 10 nucleotides line up with TRBD1. Germline V gene sequence: CDR1 ENHRY, CDR2 SYGVKD. The CDR3 spans 15 residues. The CDR3 protein is CDISGPGTGADTQYF. CDR3 nucleotide sequence: TGTGACATCAGTGGACCTGGGACAGGGGCCGATACGCAGTATTTT.

As concerns this clonotype: Relative to the germline gene, one junction end is altered; a read error may explain this. This chain links TRBV20-1 with TRBJ1-3, with D possibly TRBD1 on 6 matching bases. The CDR3 contains 14 residues. Germline V gives CDR1 DFQATT, CDR2 SNEGSKA (reference sequence). CDR3 residues: CSALQQGGGNTLYF. CDR3 coding DNA: TGCAGTGCCCTCCAACAGGGAGGTGGAAACACCTTATATTTT.

This clonotype was seen a single time. The chain recombines TRBV4-3 with TRBJ2-7, with 7 bases identical to TRBD2. V shed 1 base, J shed 3 bases, and the junction held 15 bases outside the gene matches. Germline CDR1 LGHNA, CDR2 YSLEER. CDR3 length: 18 amino acids. CDR3 region: CASSQAVTGGHFNYEQYF. The CDR3 DNA reads as TGCGCCAGCAGCCAAGCTGTGACGGGAGGTCACTTTAACTACGAGCAGTACTTC.

On this clonotype itself: The junction departs from germline at one end; a sequencing error may be responsible. This rearrangement joins TRBV6-5 to TRBJ2-2, with D possibly matching TRBD2 (5 bases). Germline V gene data show CDR1 as MNHEY and CDR2 as SVGAGI. The CDR3 covers 15 residues. CDR3 bases: TGCGCCAGCAGTCCGCGGACTGGGTTCACCGGGGAGCAGTTTTTT. Translated: CASSPRTGFTGEQFF.

Comment on this clonotype: It is likely a read error, because the conserved phenylalanine at the end of the CDR3 is missing. The CDR3 sequence: CARRYTGGGAEAFS. CDR3 in DNA: TGTGCCAGAAGATATACAGGGGGGGGGGCTGAAGCTTTCTCT. The chain is built from TRBV11-2 and TRBJ1-1, with 8 bases identical to TRBD1. Germline CDR1 reads SGHAT; CDR2 reads FQNNGV. Trimming removed 9 bases from V and 6 bases from J; junction bases left unmatched: 12. This CDR3 is built from 14 residues.

As regards this clonotype: The junction shows a germline mismatch at one end, possibly a read error. The chain employs TRBV4-2 and TRBJ2-7; D is perhaps TRBD1 (7 bases). The CDR3 extends over 18 amino acids. The germline V gene encodes CDR1 LGHNA and CDR2 YNFKEQ. CDR3 residues: CACSQEHPGQEGPREQYF. The CDR3 DNA follows: TGTGCCTGCAGCCAGGAACACCCAGGACAGGAGGGACCGCGCGAGCAGTACTTC.

The rearrangement joins TRBV20-1 to TRBJ2-7; 9 bases line up with TRBD2. There are 14 residues in the CDR3. Germline V CDR1 and CDR2: DFQATT, SNEGSKA (reference sequence). Trimming took 6 bases from V and 3 from J; bases not matched to a gene: 9. CDR3 coding DNA: TGCAGTGCCAAGATAGCGGGAGTAATCTACGAGCAGTACTTC. Translation: CSAKIAGVIYEQYF.

In regard to this clonotype: The CDR3 ends on some other residue instead of the conserved phenylalanine or tryptophan, so this is likely a read error. V is TRBV12-3 or TRBV12-4 and J is TRBJ1-1; D perhaps matches TRBD1 (5 bases). The CDR3 is 14 amino acids. In DNA, the CDR3 is TGTGCCAGCGGTTTGATGGGGGTCGGCACTGAAGCTTTCTTA. It encodes CASGLMGVGTEAFL.

The rearrangement joins TRBV6-1 to TRBJ2-7, with 8 bases identical to TRBD2. V dropped 5 bases and J dropped 5; count of bases not matched to a gene: 5. Germline V gene data show CDR1 as MNHNS and CDR2 as SASEGT. The CDR3 extends over 13 amino acids. CDR3 amino acids: CASSLREVNEQYF. The CDR3 region has the DNA TGTGCCAGCAGTCTGCGGGAGGTGAACGAGCAGTACTTC.

This clonotype occurred once. Germline is not matched at one junction end, which may reflect a read error. The chain is built from TRBV11-2 and TRBJ1-1; D gene unclear. This CDR3 contains 14 residues. CDR1 and CDR2 (germline): SGHAT, FQNNGV. The chain's CDR3 is CASSLLWAGTEVFF. CDR3 in DNA: TGTGCCAGCAGCCTGTTATGGGCCGGCACTGAAGTTTTCTTT.

This clonotype was observed a few times. The junction shows a germline mismatch at one end, possibly a read error. The chain joins TRBV6-5 to TRBJ1-1; 9 bases are a match to TRBD1. Germline lookup yields CDR1 MNHEY and CDR2 SVGAGI. The length of the CDR3 is 14 residues. CDR3 DNA sequence: TGTGCCAGGAGACGACAGGGGGAGGATACTGAGGCTTTCTTT. This gives the protein CARRRQGEDTEAFF.

V usage is TRBV6-5 and J usage is TRBJ1-1; D remains ambiguous. Looked up from germline, CDR1 is MNHEY and CDR2 is SVGAGI. The CDR3 runs to 13 residues. CDR3 amino acids: CGSTEATYTEAFF. The CDR3 DNA is TGTGGTAGCACTGAGGCAACTTACACTGAAGCTTTCTTT.

With regard to this clonotype: A read error may produce the germline difference seen at one junction end. V gene TRBV5-4 combines with J gene TRBJ2-3; TRBD2 aligns across 10 bases. Germline V gives CDR1 SGHNT, CDR2 YYREEE (reference sequence). The CDR3 covers 18 residues. The CDR3 nucleotides read TGTACCAGCAGTGACCCGGCGGCTAGCGGGAGTCGGACAAATACGCAGTATTTT. It yields the protein CTSSDPAASGSRTNTQYF.

Turning to this clonotype: Here the CDR3 omits its conserved ending phenylalanine or tryptophan, so a read error is the likely source. This sequence joins TRBV7-8 and TRBJ2-3, with TRBD2 matching over 10 bases. This CDR3 region has 16 residues. Germline CDR1 is SGHVS and CDR2 is FQNEAQ. The ends lost 1 base at V and 11 bases at J; junction bases unmatched: 12. CDR3 amino acids: CASSLGAGGPGYMQYL. CDR3 in DNA: TGTGCCAGCAGCTTAGGAGCGGGAGGGCCTGGTTATATGCAGTATTTG.

With regard to this clonotype: Mismatch with germline at one junction end may stem from a read error. J is TRBJ2-3 and V is TRBV28, with D unclear. This CDR3 spans 12 amino acids. Germline CDR1 is MDHEN and CDR2 is SYDVKM. CDR3 loop: CASSLSQDTQYF. The CDR3 coding sequence is TGTGCCAGCAGTTTGAGTCAAGATACACAGTATTTT.

A word on this clonotype: At one boundary the junction diverges from the germline segment, which might be a read error. The chain couples TRBV5-5 to TRBJ1-4; unclear D gene. The germline V gene encodes CDR1 SGHKS and CDR2 YYEKEE (reference sequence). The CDR3 sequence is 19 residues long. The CDR3 loop reads CASSLRLGGRVAANEELFF. Written as DNA, the CDR3 is TGTGCCAGCAGCTTGAGGTTAGGCGGTCGGGTTGCAGCTAATGAAGAACTGTTTTTT.

With respect to this clonotype: No conserved phenylalanine or tryptophan is present at the end of the CDR3, so a read error is the likely explanation. V usage is TRBV10-3 and J usage is TRBJ2-1; D remains unclear. Per germline, CDR1 ENHRY and CDR2 SYGVKD. This CDR3 spans 14 amino acids. The CDR3 bases are TGCGCCATCAGTCACACGGCGACCCGGGATGAGCAGTTCTTA. It codes for CAISHTATRDEQFL.

As to this clonotype: Since no conserved phenylalanine or tryptophan closes the CDR3, a read error is the likely cause. The chain combines TRBV5-6 with TRBJ2-2; D is unresolved. There are 15 residues in the CDR3. V lost 0 bases and J 9 bases, leaving 15 bases between the germline ends. The V gene's germline CDR1 is SGHDT and CDR2 YYEEEE. In DNA, the CDR3 is TGTGCCAGCAGCTTGGCACACAGAGTCATCTGGGAGCTGTTTCTT. This gives the protein CASSLAHRVIWELFL.

This clonotype came up once. A junction boundary mismatches the germline segment, possibly from a read error. This sequence joins TRBV7-9 and TRBJ1-4; 8 bases map to TRBD1. The CDR3 totals 16 residues. The germline V gene encodes CDR1 SEHNR and CDR2 FQNEAQ (reference sequence). The DNA for the CDR3 is TGTGCCAGCAACTCCCGGACAGGGCTTGCCGATGAAAAATTGTTTTTT. Its translation: CASNSRTGLADEKLFF.